Listed below are T cell receptor beta chains from one sample, sequenced in a study of T cell responses to AZD1222 COVID-19 vaccine. Profiling relied on immunoSEQ multiplex PCR, and the TCRdb table lists in-frame clones only, not all of them. The profile shows approximately 110,000 clones, more than 85% of them singletons. Sequencing used peripheral blood, obtained on day 0 of AZD1222 vaccination. The receptors here all came from an adult in good health. Both conserved end residues are part of each CDR3. Clone size appears in some rows only: once, few, many, or a class for an expanded clone.

abundance	j_gene	v_gene	CDR3aa
.	TRBJ1-4	TRBV5-1	CAPKMVPTTNEKLFF
.	TRBJ2-1	TRBV7-2	CASSFGGISYNEQFF
.	TRBJ1-5	TRBV24-1	CATSASGDQPQHF
few	TRBJ2-1	TRBV11-2	CASSLSLVSLSEQFF
once	TRBJ2-3	TRBV4-1	CASSQDGQGVADTQYF
.	TRBJ2-3	TRBV11-3	CASSLFTREGYDTQYF
.	TRBJ2-7	TRBV12-3/TRBV12-4	CASSLFGDEQYF
.	TRBJ1-1	TRBV19	CASSIIDRVNTEAFF
.	TRBJ2-7	TRBV30	CAWTHTGTLQYF
.	TRBJ2-1	TRBV28	CASSQRLAGAGDEQFF
.	TRBJ2-5	TRBV6-6	CASSQGETQYF
.	TRBJ2-7	TRBV5-1	CASSFSGTSDEQYF
.	TRBJ1-5	TRBV6-2/TRBV6-3	CASSSSPPERVDQPQHF
.	TRBJ1-1	TRBV6-5	CASSYSLRPGYTEAFF
.	TRBJ2-1	TRBV5-6	CASSRGTSGPYNEQFF
few	TRBJ1-6	TRBV7-2	CASSLGTPSPLHF
.	TRBJ2-3	TRBV18	CASSPGRGRDTQYF
.	TRBJ2-1	TRBV7-9	CASSLAGLNEQFF
.	TRBJ2-1	TRBV28	CASSLPGAFYNEQFF
.	TRBJ2-7	TRBV19	CASSRGTSGANYEQYF
.	TRBJ2-5	TRBV28	CASSLIGRRGETQYF
.	TRBJ2-7	TRBV12-5	CASGAGFKDEQYF
.	TRBJ1-3	TRBV5-1	CASSSAINRGPGNTIYF
.	TRBJ1-5	TRBV18	CASSQTEISNQPQHF
.	TRBJ2-7	TRBV2	CASRDRAPEQYF
.	TRBJ2-5	TRBV5-4	CASSPRGQGGFGETQYF
.	TRBJ2-1	TRBV29-1	CSSQASASGRVGQFF
.	TRBJ2-7	TRBV7-3	CASSLTFSYEQYF
.	TRBJ1-4	TRBV6-1	CASSEREGAGNEKLFF
.	TRBJ2-7	TRBV19	CASSPTDRGVYEQYF
.	TRBJ2-7	TRBV5-1	CASSPRLGQAYEQYF
.	TRBJ2-2	TRBV11-3	CASSLKAGGTNTGELFF
.	TRBJ2-5	TRBV7-8	CASSTSRGFPRETQYF
.	TRBJ2-7	TRBV4-1	CASSQDFGTPYEQYF
.	TRBJ2-5	TRBV11-3	CASSLRRGLQTQYF
.	TRBJ2-7	TRBV9	CASSPEGGYSYEQYF
few	TRBJ2-3	TRBV6-5	CASRPDRVSDTQYF
.	TRBJ1-1	TRBV10-2	CASSEQGGTEAFF
once	TRBJ2-7	TRBV11-2	CASSLNFAGAYEQYF
.	TRBJ2-7	TRBV27	CASRQGPKAYEQYF
few	TRBJ1-1	TRBV6-2/TRBV6-3	CASSYHLAGLNTEAFF
.	TRBJ1-1	TRBV19	CASRRWGSNTEAFF
.	TRBJ2-3	TRBV5-6	CASSFGSGGSTDTQYF
.	TRBJ1-3	TRBV28	CASARGGSGNTIYF
.	TRBJ2-2	TRBV9	CASSEGGNTGELFF
.	TRBJ1-5	TRBV24-1	CATSDSGVYSNQPQHF
.	TRBJ1-2	TRBV14	CASSLGTRVYGYTF
.	TRBJ1-2	TRBV5-1	CASSEGTGNYGYTF
once	TRBJ2-6	TRBV20-1	CSASRTSGANVLTF
.	TRBJ2-2	TRBV6-6	CASSRSLGGTGELFF
.	TRBJ1-3	TRBV19	CASSIEVPWGNTIYF
.	TRBJ2-7	TRBV5-5	CASSSSPRDYEQYF
once	TRBJ2-7	TRBV15	CATSRDVGPQNEQYF
once	TRBJ2-6	TRBV2	CASSATRGNGANVLTF
.	TRBJ1-2	TRBV30	CAWRPPGGRSYGYTF
once	TRBJ2-1	TRBV2	CATDSGRVNNEQFF
.	TRBJ1-5	TRBV5-4	CASSLQGNQPQHF
.	TRBJ2-4	TRBV24-1	CATSDPQGAGDIQYF
.	TRBJ2-2	TRBV6-1	CASSEPEGVPGELFF
.	TRBJ1-1	TRBV27	CASSPPGRRTEAFF